Listed here are 24 T cell receptor beta chains from one sample, sequenced in a study of shared clonotypes between healthy human individuals. Sequencing used immunoSEQ multiplex PCR; TCRdb keeps in-frame clones, though not all of them. The sample holds hundreds of thousands of clones, 76% seen once. The source material was PBMCs. Receptors were obtained from a woman in her forties in good health. Some clones in this sample may be carry-over from other donors' samples.

The chain links TRBV19 to TRBJ2-1; a possible D gene is TRBD1 (5 bases). The germline CDR1 and CDR2 sequences are LNHDA and SQIVND (reference sequence). V gave up 3 bases and J gave up 8 bases, with 17 bases separating them. The length of the CDR3 is 15 residues. CDR3 nucleotide sequence: TGTGCCAGTAGTATTCCTGGACAACAGTTTCATGAGCAGTTCTTC. This codes for CASSIPGQQFHEQFF.

The rearrangement joins TRBV4-2 to TRBJ2-1, with 12 bases identical to TRBD2. This CDR3 has 16 amino acids. J lost 8 bases, V lost 1 base, and 6 bases had no gene match. Per germline, CDR1 LGHNA and CDR2 YNFKEQ. The CDR3 DNA sequence: TGTGCCAGCAGCCAAGGTACTAGCGGGAGGAGAGATGAGCAGTTCTTC. It yields the protein CASSQGTSGRRDEQFF.

This clone appeared a few times. At the DNA level, this CDR3 is encoded by other sequences in the same sample as well. The chain uses TRBV29-1 and TRBJ1-1; 7 bases match TRBD1. V lost 6 bases, J lost 4 bases, and 8 bases stayed unmatched. The CDR3 contains 13 residues. CDR1 is SQVTM and CDR2 is ANQGSEA in the germline V gene. CDR3 sequence reads: CSVGNRGGTEAFF. CDR3 sequence (DNA): TGCAGCGTGGGAAACAGGGGTGGCACTGAAGCTTTCTTT.

As to this clone: It is likely a read error: a sequence one base away is far more abundant. The chain has TRBV9 and TRBJ1-2; 7 bases are shared with TRBD1. The V and J ends lost 3 bases and 4 bases, in that order; junction bases with no gene match: 0. Germline-derived CDR1 and CDR2 are SGDLS and YYNGEE. This CDR3 spans 12 amino acids. The CDR3 nucleotides read TGTGCCAGCAGCGAGGGGGCCTATGGCTACACCTTC. Its protein product is CASSEGAYGYTF. Combining the CDR3 with reference TRBV9 and TRBJ1-2 gives the whole variable domain DSGVTQTPKHLITATGQRVTLRCSPRSGDLSVYWYQQSLDQGLQFLIQYYNGEERAKGNILERFSAQQFPDLHSELNLSSLELGDSALYFCASSEGAYGYTFGSGTRLTVV.

There are a few counts of this clone. The chain employs TRBV7-9 and TRBJ1-2; 7 bases are shared with TRBD1. The CDR3 runs 11 residues. V trimming: 7 bases; J trimming: 8 bases; junction bases outside the gene matches: 4. Germline V CDR1 and CDR2: SEHNR, FQNEAQ (reference sequence). CDR3: CASKGARGYTF. In DNA, the CDR3 is TGTGCCAGCAAGGGGGCACGGGGCTACACCTTC.

The chain links TRBV28 to TRBJ2-4; possible D gene TRBD1, 6 bases. The V end was cut by 5 bases, the J end by 1 base, with 6 bases between. The germline V gene has CDR1 MDHEN and CDR2 SYDVKM. The CDR3 consists of 13 residues. This CDR3 reads CASSQGAKNIQYF. In nucleotides, the CDR3 is TGTGCCAGCAGTCAGGGGGCCAAAAACATTCAGTACTTC.

For this clone: A read error is likely here: a far larger clone is one base away. The J gene is TRBJ1-2, the V gene TRBV7-9; TRBD1 is a possible D gene (6 bases). From germline, CDR1 is SEHNR and CDR2 FQNEAQ (reference sequence). This CDR3 is 14 amino acids long. The CDR3 sequence is CASGLATGYYGYTF. Here the CDR3 DNA reads TGTGCCAGCGGCTTAGCTACAGGGTACTATGGCTACACCTTC. The whole variable domain, filled in from reference TRBV7-9 and TRBJ1-2, reads DTGVSQNPRHKITKRGQNVTFRCDPISEHNRLYWYRQTLGQGPEFLTYFQNEAQLEKSRLLSDRFSAERPKGSFSTLEIQRTEQGDSAMYLCASGLATGYYGYTFGSGTRLTVV.

The rearrangement joins TRBV19 to TRBJ2-7, with TRBD1 matching over 8 bases. The CDR3 length is 14 residues. Germline CDR1 is LNHDA and CDR2 is SQIVND (reference sequence). V shed 4 bases and J 3 bases; nucleotides not matched to a gene: 5. Written as DNA, the CDR3 is TGTGCCAGTAGTAAACAGGGGGACTTCTACGAGCAGTACTTC. Residues: CASSKQGDFYEQYF.

About this clone: Since a much larger clone is just one base distant, this may be a read error. The chain couples TRBV29-1 to TRBJ2-7; TRBD1 matches at 9 bases. This CDR3 has 12 residues. Germline V gene data show CDR1 as SQVTM and CDR2 as ANQGSEA. CDR3 nucleotides: TGCAGCGTCGGGGACAGGGATAACGAGCAGCACTTC. It translates to CSVGDRDNEQHF.

In its sample, this clone was seen a few times. CDR3 protein: CASSENWGTNEKLFF. CDR3 DNA sequence: TGTGCCAGCAGTGAAAACTGGGGAACTAATGAAAAACTGTTTTTT. The chain combines TRBV6-1 with TRBJ1-4; D is ambiguous. The CDR3 sequence is 15 residues long. The germline V gene has CDR1 MNHNS and CDR2 SASEGT. Trimming took 2 bases from V and 1 from J, leaving 8 bases between them.

The chain links TRBV5-1 to TRBJ1-4; 9 bases align to TRBD1. V shed 3 bases, J shed 7 bases, and the junction held 10 bases outside the gene matches. The length of the CDR3 is 16 residues. Germline V gives CDR1 SGHRS, CDR2 YFSETQ. CDR3 amino acids: CASSSTTGGVAEKLFF. CDR3 DNA: TGCGCCAGCAGCTCGACGACAGGGGGGGTTGCTGAAAAACTGTTTTTT.

A word on this clone: A read error may account for a junction end that differs from germline. The CDR3 sequence is CASGRGTTTEKLFF. CDR3 nucleotide sequence: TGTGCCAGCGGCCGGGGGACAACTACTGAAAAACTGTTTTTT. The J gene is TRBJ1-4, the V gene TRBV7-9; a possible D gene is TRBD1 (6 bases). In germline, CDR1 is SEHNR, CDR2 FQNEAQ (reference sequence). There are 14 residues in the CDR3.

The rearrangement joins TRBV5-1 to TRBJ1-1; 7 positions match TRBD1. The CDR3 is 15 residues long. Germline V gene sequence: CDR1 SGHRS, CDR2 YFSETQ. J gave up 1 base and V 1 base, and 4 bases lay outside the gene matches. The CDR3 nucleotides read TGCGCCAGCAGCTTGCGGCAGGGGGGGAACACTGAAGCTTTCTTT. It translates to CASSLRQGGNTEAFF.

The DNA of the CDR3 is TGCGCCAGCAGTGAAGGGACTAGCGGGAGTGGGTACGAGCAGTACTTC. It yields the protein CASSEGTSGSGYEQYF. The chain recombines TRBV10-1 with TRBJ2-7; 14 positions match TRBD2. Trimming at V came to 3 bases and at J to 4 bases, leaving 5 bases not matched to a gene. Germline-derived CDR1 and CDR2 are WNHNN and SYGVQD (reference sequence). The CDR3 totals 16 residues.

V is TRBV7-9 and J is TRBJ2-1; 12 bases map to TRBD1. Germline V gene sequence: CDR1 SEHNR, CDR2 FQNEAQ (reference sequence). There are 17 residues in the CDR3. V was clipped by 1 base and J by 4 bases; unmatched bases: 5. CDR3 region: CASSLVGTGGFYNEQFF. The CDR3 bases are TGTGCCAGCAGCTTAGTCGGGACAGGGGGCTTTTACAATGAGCAGTTCTTC.

V usage is TRBV10-3 and J usage is TRBJ2-7; D remains unclear. Germline CDR1 ENHRY, CDR2 SYGVKD. Deletions cut 6 bases from V and 3 bases from J, with 6 bases between. The length of the CDR3 is 11 residues. CDR3 loop: CAIRAGYEQYF. CDR3 DNA sequence: TGTGCCATCAGGGCAGGCTACGAGCAGTACTTC.

The V gene is TRBV7-8, the J gene TRBJ2-7; no definite D call. The CDR3 totals 13 residues. V was shortened by 9 bases and J by 2 bases, with 14 bases between the two germline ends. Germline values: CDR1 SGHVS, CDR2 FQNEAQ. CDR3: CASRSSGPYEQYF. The DNA for the CDR3 is TGTGCCAGTCGGTCCAGTGGGCCCTACGAGCAGTACTTC. The whole variable domain, remainder taken from reference TRBV7-8 and TRBJ2-7, is GAGVSQSPRYKVAKRGQDVALRCDPISGHVSLFWYQQALGQGPEFLTYFQNEAQLDKSGLPSDRFFAERPEGSVSTLKIQRTQQEDSAVYLCASRSSGPYEQYFGPGTRLTVT.

The chain links TRBV10-3 to TRBJ2-5; D remains ambiguous. The CDR3 runs to 14 residues. V was trimmed by 0 bases and J by 2 bases, leaving 7 bases between them. Looked up from germline, CDR1 is ENHRY and CDR2 is SYGVKD. The CDR3 DNA follows: TGTGCCATCAGTGAGTCGCACGTACAAGAGACCCAGTACTTC. It is translated as CAISESHVQETQYF.

J is TRBJ2-1 and V is TRBV7-9, with 8 bases matching TRBD2. Unmatched junction bases numbered 7, after V lost 4 bases and J lost 8 bases. Germline lookup yields CDR1 SEHNR and CDR2 FQNEAQ (reference sequence). This CDR3 has 14 residues. The CDR3 nucleotides are TGTGCCAGCAGCTCGGGGACTAGAAACGATGAGCAGTTCTTC. Its translation: CASSSGTRNDEQFF.

V gene TRBV7-3 combines with J gene TRBJ2-5, with TRBD1 as a possible D gene (6 bases). The length of the CDR3 is 13 residues. Germline V CDR1 and CDR2: SGHTA, FQGTGA. V was clipped by 3 bases and J by 5 bases, with 10 bases between them. CDR3 bases: TGTGCCAGCAGCTTCAACAGGGATGAGACCCAGTACTTC. This encodes CASSFNRDETQYF. The full variable domain, in which reference TRBV7-3 and TRBJ2-5 provide the parts outside the CDR3, is GAGVSQTPSNKVTEKGKYVELRCDPISGHTALYWYRQSLGQGPEFLIYFQGTGAADDSGLPNDRFFAVRPEGSVSTLKIQRTERGDSAVYLCASSFNRDETQYFGPGTRLLVL.

This sequence joins TRBV6-5 and TRBJ2-1; the match to TRBD2 covers 7 bases. Trimming removed 11 bases from V and 5 bases from J; junction bases left unmatched: 12. CDR3 length: 14 residues. Germline assignment: CDR1 MNHEY and CDR2 SVGAGI. In nucleotides, the CDR3 is TGTGCCGCCTCGGGGAGGGAGGGGAACAATGAGCAGTTCTTC. This translates into CAASGREGNNEQFF.

Notes on this clone: This may be a read error: a much more frequent sequence differs by one nucleotide. The CDR3 protein is CAWSSGRTSQETQYF. The CDR3 region has the DNA TGTGCCTGGAGTAGCGGGAGGACCAGTCAAGAGACCCAGTACTTC. The chain joins TRBV30 to TRBJ2-5, with 9 positions matching TRBD2. The V gene end was trimmed by 2 bases and the J gene end by 2 bases; junction bases not matched to a gene: 6. Germline V gene sequence: CDR1 GTSNPN, CDR2 SVGIG (reference sequence). This CDR3 region has 15 residues.

This chain links TRBV5-4 with TRBJ2-2, with 8 bases lining up with TRBD2. The CDR3 is made up of 15 amino acids. V lost 5 bases to trimming and J lost 0 bases; unmatched junction nucleotides: 3. Germline CDR1 SGHNT, CDR2 YYREEE (reference sequence). Here the CDR3 reads CASRQTSANTGELFF. As DNA, the CDR3 is TGTGCCAGCAGACAGACTAGCGCGAACACCGGGGAGCTGTTTTTT. Looking up the rest from reference TRBV5-4 and TRBJ2-2 gives the full variable domain: ETGVTQSPTHLIKTRGQQVTLRCSSQSGHNTVSWYQQALGQGPQFIFQYYREEENGRGNFPPRFSGLQFPNYSSELNVNALELDDSALYLCASRQTSANTGELFFGEGSRLTVL.

The chain combines TRBV28 with TRBJ2-7; no definite D call. Between the trimmed V and J ends, which lost 6 bases and 2 bases, there was a span of 5 bases. Germline V CDR1 and CDR2: MDHEN, SYDVKM. The CDR3 consists of 11 residues. The CDR3 nucleotides read TGTGCCAGCAGAGACCCCTACGAGCAGTACTTC. Its translation: CASRDPYEQYF.